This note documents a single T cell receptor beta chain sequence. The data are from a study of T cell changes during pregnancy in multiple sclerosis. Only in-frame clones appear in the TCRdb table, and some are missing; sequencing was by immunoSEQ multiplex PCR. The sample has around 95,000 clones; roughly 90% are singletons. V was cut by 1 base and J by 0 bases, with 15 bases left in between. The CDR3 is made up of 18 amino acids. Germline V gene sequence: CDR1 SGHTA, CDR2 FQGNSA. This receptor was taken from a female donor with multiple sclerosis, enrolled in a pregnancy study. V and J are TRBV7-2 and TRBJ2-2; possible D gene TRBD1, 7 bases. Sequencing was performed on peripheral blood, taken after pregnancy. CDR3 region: CASSLVARGAANTGELFF. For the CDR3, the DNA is TGTGCCAGCAGCTTAGTTGCCAGGGGGGCCGCGAACACCGGGGAGCTGTTTTTT. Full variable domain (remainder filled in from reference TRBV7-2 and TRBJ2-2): GAGVSQSPSNKVTEKGKDVELRCDPISGHTALYWYRQSLGQGLEFLIYFQGNSAPDKSGLPSDRFSAERTGGSVSTLTIQRTQQEDSAVYLCASSLVARGAANTGELFFGEGSRLTVL.